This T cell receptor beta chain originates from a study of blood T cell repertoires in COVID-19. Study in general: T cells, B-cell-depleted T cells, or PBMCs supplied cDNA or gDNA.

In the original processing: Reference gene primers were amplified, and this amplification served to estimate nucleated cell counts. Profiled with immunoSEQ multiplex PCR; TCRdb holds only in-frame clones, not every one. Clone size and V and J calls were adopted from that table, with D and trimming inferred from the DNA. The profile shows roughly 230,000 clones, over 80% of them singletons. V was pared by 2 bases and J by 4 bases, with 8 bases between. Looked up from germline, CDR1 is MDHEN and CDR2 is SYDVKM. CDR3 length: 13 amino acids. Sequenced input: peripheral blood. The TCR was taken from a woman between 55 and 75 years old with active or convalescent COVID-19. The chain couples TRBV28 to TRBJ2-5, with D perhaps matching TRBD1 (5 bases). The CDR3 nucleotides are TGTGCCAGCAGTTTAATCAGGGTAGAGACCCAGTACTTC. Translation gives CASSLIRVETQYF.